These 4 T cell receptor beta chains came from one sample sequenced in a study of blood T cells in healthy people across ages. Sample-barcoded 5' priming and a J-beta primer mix drove a second PCR of roughly 6 to 12 cycles. TCRdb called the 5' RACE reads again in MiXCR, with one record for every CDR3 protein. The data show around 900,000 distinct CDR3 sequences, with 29% seen just once and about 18% held by the top ten. Sequencing used blood. All receptors come from a woman older than 75 in good health.

This clonotype came up many times. V usage is TRBV15 and J usage is TRBJ1-2; no firm D call. The CDR3 has 14 amino acids. With 0 bases removed from V and 8 bases from J, the gap between germline ends came to 13 bases. From germline, CDR1 is LNHNV and CDR2 YYDKDF (reference sequence). The CDR3 bases are TGTGCCACCAGCAGAGATGGCCCTCTTCAGGGCTACACCTTC. Translated: CATSRDGPLQGYTF.

In regard to this clonotype: A much bigger clone sits one base away, suggesting this may be a read error. The chain is built from TRBV20-1 and TRBJ2-5; D not resolved. The end of the DNA fits TRBJ2-7 better, so the J call may be wrong. Germline CDR1 DFQATT, CDR2 SNEGSKA (reference sequence). The CDR3 is 11 amino acids. CDR3 sequence reads: CSARDQFEQYF. The CDR3 region has the DNA TGCAGTGCTAGAGATCAGTTCGAGCAGTACTTC.

The chain joins TRBV9 to TRBJ1-6; TRBD1 might be the D (6 bases). The germline gives CDR1 SGDLS, CDR2 YYNGEE. There are 14 residues in the CDR3. The V and J ends lost 4 bases and 9 bases respectively, with 14 bases between them. The CDR3 loop reads CASSPRQEGSPLHF. The CDR3 DNA reads as TGTGCCAGCAGCCCAAGACAGGAAGGTTCACCCCTCCACTTT.

This clonotype showed up many times. The CDR3 here is CASSQDGGTGYEQYF. In DNA form, the CDR3 reads TGCGCCAGCAGCCAAGATGGGGGGACAGGCTACGAGCAGTACTTC. The chain carries TRBV4-1 and TRBJ2-7, with 8 bases aligning to TRBD1. This CDR3 is built from 15 residues. CDR1 is MGHRA, CDR2 YSYEKL, per germline. J lost 3 bases, V lost 0 bases, and 4 bases had no gene match.